This passage covers 10 T cell receptor beta chains from one sample sequenced in a study of radiotherapy plus CTLA-4 blockade in lung cancer. The assay was immunoSEQ multiplex PCR, and TCRdb's table has in-frame clones only and misses some. The sample has roughly 80,000 clones; over 65% are singletons. The sample was peripheral blood, taken from a patient treated with radiotherapy plus ipilimumab. All receptors come from a human donor with non-small cell lung cancer whose response to radiotherapy plus ipilimumab could not be evaluated.

The chain carries TRBV30 and TRBJ2-1; 8 bases are shared with TRBD2. This CDR3 has 15 amino acids. V gave up 1 base and J gave up 6 bases; unmatched junction bases: 8. CDR1 and CDR2 (germline): GTSNPN, SVGIG (reference sequence). DNA of the CDR3: TGTGCCTGGAGTGCCCCCGGGGGGGCTCTCAATGAGCAGTTCTTC. Protein sequence: CAWSAPGGALNEQFF.

This chain joins TRBV5-1 and TRBJ2-3; D is ambiguous. Germline CDR1 reads SGHRS; CDR2 reads YFSETQ. Trimming stripped 0 bases from V and 4 bases from J, with 6 bases between. This CDR3 is 13 amino acids long. The CDR3 bases are TGCGCCAGCAGCTTGGACAGTTCAGATACGCAGTATTTT. Its protein product is CASSLDSSDTQYF.

V gene TRBV5-4 combines with J gene TRBJ2-7; TRBD1 matches at 7 bases. With V trimmed by 3 bases and J by 5 bases, 8 bases remained unmatched. The CDR3 spans 14 residues. Germline V gene lookup returns CDR1 SGHNT and CDR2 YYREEE (reference sequence). The CDR3 is CASSSTRQGHEQYF. The CDR3 coding sequence is TGTGCCAGCAGCTCAACCAGACAGGGCCACGAGCAGTACTTC. The whole variable domain, remainder taken from reference TRBV5-4 and TRBJ2-7, is ETGVTQSPTHLIKTRGQQVTLRCSSQSGHNTVSWYQQALGQGPQFIFQYYREEENGRGNFPPRFSGLQFPNYSSELNVNALELDDSALYLCASSSTRQGHEQYFGPGTRLTVT.

This clone was seen more than once but under ten times. The chain carries TRBV5-4 and TRBJ2-1; 11 positions agree with TRBD2. This CDR3 is built from 18 residues. J lost 0 bases, V lost 6 bases, and 11 bases had no gene match. The germline V gene encodes CDR1 SGHNT and CDR2 YYREEE (reference sequence). The CDR3 DNA reads TGTGCCAGCAATCCTAGCGGGGGGTCCCTGAGCTCCTACAATGAGCAGTTCTTC. This translates into CASNPSGGSLSSYNEQFF.

This chain connects TRBV5-8 to TRBJ2-7, with D unclear. There are 11 residues in the CDR3. The germline V and J ends were trimmed by 4 bases and 6 bases, with 8 bases remaining between them. Germline CDR1 SGHTS, CDR2 YDEGEE. Here the CDR3 DNA reads TGTGCCAGCAGCCTCCTAGTCGAGCAGTACTTC. Its protein product is CASSLLVEQYF.

This sequence joins TRBV23-1 and TRBJ1-2; 9 nucleotides align to TRBD1. TRBV23-1 is placed among ORFs of uncertain function. Trimming took 0 bases from V and 8 from J; bases not matched to a gene: 1. There are 13 residues in the CDR3. CDR3 loop: CASSQSDRGGYTF. CDR3 bases: TGCGCCAGCAGTCAATCGGACAGGGGCGGCTACACCTTC.

The chain recombines TRBV28 with TRBJ1-5; 8 bases fit TRBD1. V lost 5 bases, J lost 0 bases, and 15 bases stayed unmatched. This CDR3 is built from 19 residues. Per the germline V gene, CDR1 is MDHEN and CDR2 is SYDVKM. CDR3 sequence: CASSAWDRPIIYSNQPQHF. The CDR3 DNA reads TGTGCCAGCAGTGCCTGGGACAGGCCAATTATCTATAGCAATCAGCCCCAGCATTTT.

The chain employs TRBV5-5 and TRBJ2-7; 10 bases align to TRBD2. Germline values: CDR1 SGHKS, CDR2 YYEKEE (reference sequence). The CDR3 runs 17 residues. With V trimmed by 7 bases and J by 6 bases, 19 bases remained unmatched. The CDR3 nucleotides read TGTGCCAGCGCCCCGGTCGTTGGACTAGCGGCACGGGGCGAGCAGTACTTC. Its protein is CASAPVVGLAARGEQYF.

In this sample, this clone turned up once. J is TRBJ2-5 and V is TRBV11-2; 7 bases match TRBD1. From germline, CDR1 is SGHAT and CDR2 FQNNGV. V shed 5 bases and J 4 bases; nucleotides not matched to a gene: 7. This CDR3 has 14 residues. DNA for the CDR3: TGTGCCAGCAGCCAAAGGACAGGTGGAGAGACCCAGTACTTC. It translates to CASSQRTGGETQYF.

The genes are TRBV27 and TRBJ1-2; 10 bases are a match to TRBD1. Per the germline V gene, CDR1 is MNHEY and CDR2 is SMNVEV (reference sequence). With V trimmed by 3 bases and J by 8 bases, 3 bases remained unmatched. The CDR3 is made up of 13 amino acids. CDR3 in amino acids: CASSLGTGEGYTF. As DNA, the CDR3 is TGTGCCAGCAGTTTGGGGACAGGGGAAGGCTACACCTTC.